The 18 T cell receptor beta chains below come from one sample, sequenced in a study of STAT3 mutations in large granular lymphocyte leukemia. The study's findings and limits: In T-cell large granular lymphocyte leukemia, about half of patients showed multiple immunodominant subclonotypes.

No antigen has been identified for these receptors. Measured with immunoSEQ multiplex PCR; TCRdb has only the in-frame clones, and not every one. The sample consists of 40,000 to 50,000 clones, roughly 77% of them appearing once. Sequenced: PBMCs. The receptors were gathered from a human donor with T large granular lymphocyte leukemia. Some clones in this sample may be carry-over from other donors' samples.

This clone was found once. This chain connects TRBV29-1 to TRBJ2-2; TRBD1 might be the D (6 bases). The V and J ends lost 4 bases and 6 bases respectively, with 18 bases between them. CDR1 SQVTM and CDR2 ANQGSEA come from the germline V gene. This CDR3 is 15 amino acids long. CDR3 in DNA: TGCAGCGTTGGGGTATTTGGGGGCCATTCCGGGGAGCTGTTTTTT. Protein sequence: CSVGVFGGHSGELFF.

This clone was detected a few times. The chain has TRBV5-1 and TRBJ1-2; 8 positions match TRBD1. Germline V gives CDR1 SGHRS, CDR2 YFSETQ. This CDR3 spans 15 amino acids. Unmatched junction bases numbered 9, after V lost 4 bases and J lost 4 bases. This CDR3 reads CASSIRQGLGYGYTF. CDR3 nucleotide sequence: TGCGCCAGCAGCATCCGACAGGGGCTAGGCTATGGCTACACCTTC.

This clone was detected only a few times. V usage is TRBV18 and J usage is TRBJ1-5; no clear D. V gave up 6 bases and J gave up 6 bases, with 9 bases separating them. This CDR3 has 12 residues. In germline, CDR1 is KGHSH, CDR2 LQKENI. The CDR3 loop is CASSQERQPQHF. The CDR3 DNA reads TGTGCCAGCTCGCAAGAACGTCAGCCCCAGCATTTT.

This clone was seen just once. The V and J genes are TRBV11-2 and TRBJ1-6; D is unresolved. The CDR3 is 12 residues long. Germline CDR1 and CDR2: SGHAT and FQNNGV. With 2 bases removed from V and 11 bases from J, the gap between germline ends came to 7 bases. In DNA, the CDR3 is TGTGCCAGCAGCTTACCAAGGGCACCCCTCCACTTT. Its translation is CASSLPRAPLHF.

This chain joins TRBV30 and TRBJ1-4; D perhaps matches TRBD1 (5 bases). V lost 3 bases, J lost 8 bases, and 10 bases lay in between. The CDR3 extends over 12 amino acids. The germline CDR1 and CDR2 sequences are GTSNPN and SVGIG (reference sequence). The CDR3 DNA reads TGTGCCTGGAGCAGACAGACCGAAAAACTGTTTTTT. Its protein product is CAWSRQTEKLFF.

DNA of the CDR3: TGTGCGGGGACCCGGACTAATGAAAAACTGTTTTTT. This sequence encodes CAGTRTNEKLFF. The chain uses TRBV30 and TRBJ1-4; maybe TRBD1 (5 bases). CDR1 GTSNPN and CDR2 SVGIG come from the germline V gene (reference sequence). The CDR3 runs to 12 residues.

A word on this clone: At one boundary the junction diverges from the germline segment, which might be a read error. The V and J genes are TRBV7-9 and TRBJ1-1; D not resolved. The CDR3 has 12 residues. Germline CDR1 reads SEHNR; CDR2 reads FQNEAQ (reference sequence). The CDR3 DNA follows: TGTGCCAGCAGCTTGCCACTCTCTGAGGCTTTCTTT. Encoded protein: CASSLPLSEAFF. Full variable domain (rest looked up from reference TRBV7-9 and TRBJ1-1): DTGVSQNPRHKITKRGQNVTFRCDPISEHNRLYWYRQTLGQGPEFLTYFQNEAQLEKSRLLSDRFSAERPKGSFSTLEIQRTEQGDSAMYLCASSLPLSEAFFGQGTRLTVV.

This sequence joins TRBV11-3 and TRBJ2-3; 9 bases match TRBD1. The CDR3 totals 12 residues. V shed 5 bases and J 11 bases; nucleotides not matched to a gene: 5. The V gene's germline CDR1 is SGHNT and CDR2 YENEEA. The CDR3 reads CASSTQGARQYF. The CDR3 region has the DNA TGTGCCAGCAGCACACAGGGGGCGCGGCAGTATTTT. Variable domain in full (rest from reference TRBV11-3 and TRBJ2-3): EAGVVQSPRYKIIEKKQPVAFWCNPISGHNTLYWYLQNLGQGPELLIRYENEEAVDDSQLPKDRFSAERLKGVDSTLKIQPAELGDSAVYLCASSTQGARQYFGPGTRLTVL.

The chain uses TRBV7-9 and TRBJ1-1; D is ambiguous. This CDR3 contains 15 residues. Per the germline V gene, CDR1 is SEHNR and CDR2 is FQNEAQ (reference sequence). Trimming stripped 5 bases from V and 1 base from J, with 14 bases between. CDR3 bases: TGTGCCAGCAGCCCCTACAAGGCCTCGAACACTGAAGCTTTCTTT. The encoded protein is CASSPYKASNTEAFF.

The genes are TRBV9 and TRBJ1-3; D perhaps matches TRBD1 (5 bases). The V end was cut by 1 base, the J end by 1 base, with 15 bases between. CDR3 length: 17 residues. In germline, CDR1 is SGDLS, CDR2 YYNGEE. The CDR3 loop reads CASSVRGEGYSGNTIYF. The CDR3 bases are TGTGCCAGCAGCGTAAGGGGAGAGGGGTATTCTGGAAACACCATATATTTT.

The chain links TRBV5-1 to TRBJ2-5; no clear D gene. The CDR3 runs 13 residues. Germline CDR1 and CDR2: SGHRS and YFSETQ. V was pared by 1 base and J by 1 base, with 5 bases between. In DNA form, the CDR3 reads TGCGCCAGCAGCTTGCCCAGCCAAGAGACCCAGTACTTC. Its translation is CASSLPSQETQYF.

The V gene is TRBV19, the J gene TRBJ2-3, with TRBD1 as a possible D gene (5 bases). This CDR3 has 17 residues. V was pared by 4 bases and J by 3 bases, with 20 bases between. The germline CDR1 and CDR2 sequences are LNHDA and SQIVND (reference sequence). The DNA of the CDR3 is TGTGCCAGTAGTACCCAACGACCAGGGATGGGTACAGATACGCAGTATTTT. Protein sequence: CASSTQRPGMGTDTQYF.

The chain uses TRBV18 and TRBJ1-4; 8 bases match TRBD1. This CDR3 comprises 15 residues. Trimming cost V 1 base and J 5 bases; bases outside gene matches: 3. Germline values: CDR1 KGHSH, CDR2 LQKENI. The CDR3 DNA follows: TGTGCCAGCTCACCACGGTCAGGGGGCAATGAAAAACTGTTTTTT. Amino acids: CASSPRSGGNEKLFF.

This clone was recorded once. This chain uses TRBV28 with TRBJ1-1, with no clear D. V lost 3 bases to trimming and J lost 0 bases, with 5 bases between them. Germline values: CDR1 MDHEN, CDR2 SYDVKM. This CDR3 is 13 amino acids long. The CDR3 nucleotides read TGTGCCAGCAGTTTGCCGGTGAACACTGAAGCTTTCTTT. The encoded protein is CASSLPVNTEAFF.

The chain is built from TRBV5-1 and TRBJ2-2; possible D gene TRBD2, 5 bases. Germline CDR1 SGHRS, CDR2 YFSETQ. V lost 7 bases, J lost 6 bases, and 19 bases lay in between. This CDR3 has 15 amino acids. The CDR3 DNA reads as TGCGCCAGCCGGGCCCTTGAGGGTGTCGCCGGGGAGCTGTTTTTT. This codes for CASRALEGVAGELFF.

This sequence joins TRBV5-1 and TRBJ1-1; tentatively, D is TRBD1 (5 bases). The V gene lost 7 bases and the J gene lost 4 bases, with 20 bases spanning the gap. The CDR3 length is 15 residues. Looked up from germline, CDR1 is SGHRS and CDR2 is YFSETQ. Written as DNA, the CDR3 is TGCGCCAGCCGGGAATTAAGTCAGGGTGGCACTGAAGCTTTCTTT. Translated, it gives CASRELSQGGTEAFF.

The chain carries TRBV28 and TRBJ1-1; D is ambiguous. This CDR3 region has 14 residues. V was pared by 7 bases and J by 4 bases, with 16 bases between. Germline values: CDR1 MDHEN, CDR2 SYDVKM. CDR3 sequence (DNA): TGTGCCAGCATGGTGGGTGATCGGAGCACTGAAGCTTTCTTT. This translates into CASMVGDRSTEAFF.

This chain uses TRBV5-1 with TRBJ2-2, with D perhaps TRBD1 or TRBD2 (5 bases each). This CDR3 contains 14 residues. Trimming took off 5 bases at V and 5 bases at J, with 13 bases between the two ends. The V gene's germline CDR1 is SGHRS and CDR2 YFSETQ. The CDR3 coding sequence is TGCGCCAGCAGGCCGGGGCTTAAGACCGGGGAGCTGTTTTTT. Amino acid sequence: CASRPGLKTGELFF. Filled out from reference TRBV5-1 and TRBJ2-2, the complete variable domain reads KAGVTQTPRYLIKTRGQQVTLSCSPISGHRSVSWYQQTPGQGLQFLFEYFSETQRNKGNFPGRFSGRQFSNSRSEMNVSTLELGDSALYLCASRPGLKTGELFFGEGSRLTVL.